This T cell receptor beta chain was identified during a study of shared clonotypes between healthy human individuals. V shed 6 bases and J 4 bases; nucleotides not matched to a gene: 8. In germline, CDR1 is ENHRY, CDR2 SYGVKD. This CDR3 is built from 14 residues. Deep-level running was used for the assay. TCRdb keeps only in-frame clones here, not all; method: immunoSEQ multiplex PCR. The repertoire holds about 2.4 million clones, with around 90% as singletons. The chain joins TRBV10-3 to TRBJ1-1; 7 bases agree with TRBD1. The origin of this receptor is a man younger than 35 in good health. Sequencing input: naive CD4+ T cells sorted from blood. Subset meaning: CD45RA+ positively selected. CDR3 sequence: CAIRPTGLSTEAFF. CDR3 bases: TGTGCCATCAGACCGACAGGGTTGAGCACTGAAGCTTTCTTT.